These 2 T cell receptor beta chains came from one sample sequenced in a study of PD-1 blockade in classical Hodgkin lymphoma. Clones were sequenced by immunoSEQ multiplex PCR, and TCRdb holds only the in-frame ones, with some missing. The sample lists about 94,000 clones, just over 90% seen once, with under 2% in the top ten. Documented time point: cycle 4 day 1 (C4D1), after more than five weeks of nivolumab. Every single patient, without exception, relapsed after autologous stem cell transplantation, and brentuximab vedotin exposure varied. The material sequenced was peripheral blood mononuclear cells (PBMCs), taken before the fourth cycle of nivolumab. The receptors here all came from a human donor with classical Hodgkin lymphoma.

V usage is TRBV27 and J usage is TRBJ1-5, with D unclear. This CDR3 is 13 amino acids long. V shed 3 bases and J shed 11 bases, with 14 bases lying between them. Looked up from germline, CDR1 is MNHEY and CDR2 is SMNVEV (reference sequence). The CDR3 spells CASSFSPVATQHF. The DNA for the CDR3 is TGTGCCAGCAGTTTCAGTCCGGTCGCAACCCAGCATTTT.

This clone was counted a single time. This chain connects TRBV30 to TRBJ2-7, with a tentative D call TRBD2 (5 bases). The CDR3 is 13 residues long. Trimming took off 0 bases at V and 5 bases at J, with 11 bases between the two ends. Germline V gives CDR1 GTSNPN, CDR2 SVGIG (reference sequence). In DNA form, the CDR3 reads TGTGCCTGGAGTGTACTGGCCGGGGACGAGCAGTACTTC. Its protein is CAWSVLAGDEQYF.